The T cell receptor (beta chain) under discussion was sequenced for a study of CD8 T cells in Susac syndrome. Study observations and caveats: By the study's own acknowledgment, its TCR sequencing and HLA analysis included relatively few individuals.

To note about this clonotype: What it recognizes is unknown.

Random hexamers were used to reverse transcribe the RNA input (roughly 0.5 to 1 ug). The amplification used immunoSEQ multiplex PCR on TCR beta CDR3; it spanned 54 Vbeta and 13 Jbeta. TCRdb ran MiXCR on the immunoSEQ multiplex PCR reads and lists one entry per CDR3 protein. The data contain 200,000 or so distinct CDR3 sequences, 90% to 95% of them singletons. The sequenced target, TCR beta, came from blood CD8+ and CD4+ T cells. In the multiple sclerosis control group, patients were treatment-naive and had stable or active relapsing-remitting disease. V shed 6 bases and J shed 0 bases, with 21 bases lying between them. The CDR3 has 17 residues. Per germline, CDR1 MNHEY and CDR2 SMNVEV (reference sequence).

The sample taken for sequencing was CD4+ T cells from PBMCs. J is TRBJ2-7 and V is TRBV27, with a tentative D call TRBD2 (5 bases). This receptor was identified in a human donor with multiple sclerosis. As DNA, the CDR3 is TGTGCCAGCAGCCTATTCGCCGTCCGGGAACGCTCCTACGAGCAGTACTTC. Protein sequence: CASSLFAVRERSYEQYF.